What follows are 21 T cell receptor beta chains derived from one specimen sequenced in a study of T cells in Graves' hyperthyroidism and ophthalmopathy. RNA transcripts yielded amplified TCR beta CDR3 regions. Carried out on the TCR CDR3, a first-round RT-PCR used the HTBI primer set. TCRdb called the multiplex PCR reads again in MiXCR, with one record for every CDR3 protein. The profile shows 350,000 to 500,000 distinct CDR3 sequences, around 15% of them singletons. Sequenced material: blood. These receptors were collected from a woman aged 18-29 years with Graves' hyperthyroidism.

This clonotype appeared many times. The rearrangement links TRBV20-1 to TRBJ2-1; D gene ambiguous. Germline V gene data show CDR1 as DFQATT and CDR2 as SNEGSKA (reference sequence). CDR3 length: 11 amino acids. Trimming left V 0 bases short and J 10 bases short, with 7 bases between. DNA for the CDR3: TGCAGTGCTAGAGATGAGGAGGAGCAGTTCTTC. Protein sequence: CSARDEEEQFF.

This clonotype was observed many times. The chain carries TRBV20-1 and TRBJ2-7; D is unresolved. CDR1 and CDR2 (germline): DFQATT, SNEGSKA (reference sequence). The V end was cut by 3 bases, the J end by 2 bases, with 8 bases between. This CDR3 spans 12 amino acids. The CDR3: CSARKLPYEQYF. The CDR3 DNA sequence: TGCAGTGCTAGGAAGCTTCCCTACGAGCAGTACTTC.

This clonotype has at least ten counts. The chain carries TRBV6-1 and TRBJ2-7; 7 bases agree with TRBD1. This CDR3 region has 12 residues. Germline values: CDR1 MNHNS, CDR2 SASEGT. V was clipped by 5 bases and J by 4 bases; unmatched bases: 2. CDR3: CASSNRGYEQYF. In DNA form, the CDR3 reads TGTGCCAGCAGTAACAGGGGTTACGAGCAGTACTTC.

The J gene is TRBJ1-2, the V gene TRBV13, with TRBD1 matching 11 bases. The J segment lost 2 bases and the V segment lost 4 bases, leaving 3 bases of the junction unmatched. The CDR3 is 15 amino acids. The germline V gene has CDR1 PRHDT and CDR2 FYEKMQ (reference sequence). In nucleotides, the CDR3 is TGTGCCAGCAGCTGGCGGACAGGGGGCAACTATGGCTACACCTTC. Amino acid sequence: CASSWRTGGNYGYTF.

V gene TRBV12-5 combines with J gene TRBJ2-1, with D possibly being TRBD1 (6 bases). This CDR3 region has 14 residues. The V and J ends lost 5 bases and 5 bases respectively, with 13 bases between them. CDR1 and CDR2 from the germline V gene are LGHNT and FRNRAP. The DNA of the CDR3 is TGTGCTAGTGGTGACTGGGACAAAGACAATGAGCAGTTCTTC. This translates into CASGDWDKDNEQFF.

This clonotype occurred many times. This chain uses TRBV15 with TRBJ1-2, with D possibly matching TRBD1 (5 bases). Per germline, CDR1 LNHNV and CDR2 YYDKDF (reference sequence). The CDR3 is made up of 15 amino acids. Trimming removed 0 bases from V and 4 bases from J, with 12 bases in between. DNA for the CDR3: TGTGCCACCAGCAGAGAACGCAGGGCTGCCTATGGCTACACCTTC. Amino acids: CATSRERRAAYGYTF.

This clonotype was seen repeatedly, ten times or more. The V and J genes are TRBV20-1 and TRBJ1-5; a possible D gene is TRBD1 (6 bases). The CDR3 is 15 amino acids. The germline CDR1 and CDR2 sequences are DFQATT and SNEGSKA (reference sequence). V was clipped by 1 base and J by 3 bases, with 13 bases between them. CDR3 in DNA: TGCAGTGCTAGAGGAGGACAGAATTTCAATCAGCCCCAGCATTTT. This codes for CSARGGQNFNQPQHF.

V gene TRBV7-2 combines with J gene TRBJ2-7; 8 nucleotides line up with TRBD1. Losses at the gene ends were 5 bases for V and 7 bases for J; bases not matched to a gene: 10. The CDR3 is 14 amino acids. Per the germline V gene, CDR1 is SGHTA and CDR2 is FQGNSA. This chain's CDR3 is CASSHGQGYGEQYF. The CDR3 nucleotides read TGTGCCAGCAGCCACGGACAGGGCTACGGGGAGCAGTACTTC.

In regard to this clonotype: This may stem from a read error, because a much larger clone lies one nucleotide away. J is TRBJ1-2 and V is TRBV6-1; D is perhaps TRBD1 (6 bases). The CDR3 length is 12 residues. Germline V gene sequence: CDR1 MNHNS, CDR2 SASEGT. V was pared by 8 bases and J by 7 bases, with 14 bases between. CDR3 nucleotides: TGTGCCAGCGGTGTGGGGGGCACTGGCTACACCTTC. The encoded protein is CASGVGGTGYTF.

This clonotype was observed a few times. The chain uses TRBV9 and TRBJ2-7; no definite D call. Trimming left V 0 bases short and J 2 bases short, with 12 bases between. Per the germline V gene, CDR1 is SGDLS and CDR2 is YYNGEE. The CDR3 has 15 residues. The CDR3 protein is CASSVGPLGAYEQYF. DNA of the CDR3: TGTGCCAGCAGCGTAGGTCCTCTGGGCGCCTACGAGCAGTACTTC.

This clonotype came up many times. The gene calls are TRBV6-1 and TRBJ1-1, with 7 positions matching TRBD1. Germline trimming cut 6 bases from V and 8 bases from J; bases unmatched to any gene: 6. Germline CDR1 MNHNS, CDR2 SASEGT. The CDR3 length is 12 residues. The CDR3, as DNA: TGTGCCAGCAGGCTAGGGACAGACGAAGCTTTCTTT. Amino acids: CASRLGTDEAFF.

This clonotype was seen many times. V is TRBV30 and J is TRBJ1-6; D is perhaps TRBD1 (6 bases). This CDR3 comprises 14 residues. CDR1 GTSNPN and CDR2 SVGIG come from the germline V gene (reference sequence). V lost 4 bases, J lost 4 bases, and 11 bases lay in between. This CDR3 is CAWKPTGYNSPLHF. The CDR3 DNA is TGTGCCTGGAAACCGACAGGTTATAATTCACCCCTCCACTTT.

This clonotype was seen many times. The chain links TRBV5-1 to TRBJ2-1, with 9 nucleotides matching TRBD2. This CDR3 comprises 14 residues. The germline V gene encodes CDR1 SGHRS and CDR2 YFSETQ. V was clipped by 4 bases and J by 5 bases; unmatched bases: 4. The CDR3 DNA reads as TGCGCCAGCAGCCTCGGACTAGCGCACAATGAGCAGTTCTTC. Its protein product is CASSLGLAHNEQFF.

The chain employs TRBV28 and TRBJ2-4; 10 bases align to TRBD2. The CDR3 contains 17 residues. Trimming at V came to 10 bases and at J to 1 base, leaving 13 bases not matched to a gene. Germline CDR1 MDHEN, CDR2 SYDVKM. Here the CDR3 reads CATRESGRAGAKNIQYF. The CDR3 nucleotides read TGTGCCACCCGGGAGAGCGGGAGGGCCGGGGCCAAAAACATTCAGTACTTC.

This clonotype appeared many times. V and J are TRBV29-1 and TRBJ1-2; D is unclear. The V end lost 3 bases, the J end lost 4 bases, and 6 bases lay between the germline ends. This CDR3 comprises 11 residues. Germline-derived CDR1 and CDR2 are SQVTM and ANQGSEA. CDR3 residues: CSVDSGYGYTF. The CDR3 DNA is TGCAGCGTTGATAGCGGCTATGGCTACACCTTC.

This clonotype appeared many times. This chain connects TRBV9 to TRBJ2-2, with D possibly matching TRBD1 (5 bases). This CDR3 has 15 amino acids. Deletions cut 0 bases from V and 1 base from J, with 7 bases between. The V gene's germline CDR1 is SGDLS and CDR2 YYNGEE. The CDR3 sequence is CASSVDGQNTGELFF. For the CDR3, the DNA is TGTGCCAGCAGCGTAGACGGACAGAACACCGGGGAGCTGTTTTTT.

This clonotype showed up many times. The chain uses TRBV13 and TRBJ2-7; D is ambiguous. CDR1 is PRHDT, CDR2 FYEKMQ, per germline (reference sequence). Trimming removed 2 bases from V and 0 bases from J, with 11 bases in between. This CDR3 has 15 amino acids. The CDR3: CASSLPGQSSYEQYF. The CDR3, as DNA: TGTGCCAGCAGCTTACCGGGCCAAAGCTCCTACGAGCAGTACTTC.

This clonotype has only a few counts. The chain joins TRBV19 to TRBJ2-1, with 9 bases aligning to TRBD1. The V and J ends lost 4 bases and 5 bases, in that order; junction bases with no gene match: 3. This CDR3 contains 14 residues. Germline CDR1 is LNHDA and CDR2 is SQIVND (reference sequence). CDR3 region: CASSTGTGNNEQFF. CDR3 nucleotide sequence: TGTGCCAGTAGTACCGGGACAGGGAACAATGAGCAGTTCTTC.

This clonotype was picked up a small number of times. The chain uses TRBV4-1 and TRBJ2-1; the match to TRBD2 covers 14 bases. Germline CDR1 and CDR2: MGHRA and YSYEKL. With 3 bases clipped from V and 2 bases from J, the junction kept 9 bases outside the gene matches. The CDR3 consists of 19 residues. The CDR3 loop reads CASSQTSGRAVGTYNEQFF. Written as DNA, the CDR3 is TGCGCCAGCAGCCAGACTAGCGGGAGGGCCGTAGGGACCTACAATGAGCAGTTCTTC.

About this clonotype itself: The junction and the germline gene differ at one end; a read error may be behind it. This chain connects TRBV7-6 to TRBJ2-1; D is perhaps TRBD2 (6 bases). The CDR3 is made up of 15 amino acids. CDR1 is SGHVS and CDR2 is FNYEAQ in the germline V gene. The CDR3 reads CANSLGEVSYNEQFF. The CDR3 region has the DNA TGTGCCAACAGCTTAGGGGAGGTCTCCTACAATGAGCAGTTCTTC.

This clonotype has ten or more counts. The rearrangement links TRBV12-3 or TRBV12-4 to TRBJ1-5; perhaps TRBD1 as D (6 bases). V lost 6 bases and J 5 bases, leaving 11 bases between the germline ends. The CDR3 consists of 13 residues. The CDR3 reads CASSPSGDQPQHF. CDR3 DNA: TGTGCCAGCAGCCCATCAGGGGATCAGCCCCAGCATTTT.